This entry features one TCR beta chain sequence. Its antigen is currently unknown. Germline V gene lookup returns CDR1 SGHAT and CDR2 FQNNGV. The CDR3 spans 11 residues. Trimming left V 4 bases short and J 5 bases short, with 5 bases between. Profiling relied on immunoSEQ multiplex PCR, and the TCRdb table lists in-frame clones only, not all of them. The table lists about 15,000 clones, more than 70% of them singletons. This sample was taken from a study of T cell clonotyping in hematopoietic cell transplantation. Samples: about 28 days before transplant, then days 30, 100 and 180 after. Whole-study findings and limits: Broader posttransplant TCR repertoire diversity was predicted by graft donor and pretransplant recipient Inverse Simpson Index values. At the given depth, recipient repertoires were over 95% de novo clonotypes.

The clonotype originates from a male patient aged 55 to 69 who had an allogeneic stem cell transplant from a related donor, so the T cells may come from the graft donor. Some clones in this sample may be carry-over from other donors' samples. V and J are TRBV11-2 and TRBJ2-5; D may match TRBD1 or TRBD2 (5 bases each). The sample consisted of PBMCs, taken 100 days after allogeneic stem cell transplant. CDR3 coding DNA: TGTGCCAGCAGCTGGGGGGAGACCCAGTACTTC. Encoded protein: CASSWGETQYF.